This T cell receptor beta chain was identified in a study of regulatory T cells in long-lasting Graves disease. Whole-study findings and limits: TRBV28, TRBJ1-2 and TRBJ2-5 were favored in persistent disease. TCR diversity was lower in persistent Graves' patients than in newly diagnosed ones.

Assembly of TCR beta libraries relied on iRepertoire HTBI primers together with Arm-PCR of CDR3 regions. Original processing notes: Spanning all samples, the identified segments comprised 62 TRBV and about 15 TRBJ. One entry per CDR3 protein, called by TCRdb with MiXCR from the multiplex PCR reads. TCRdb's processing, not the study's, gives the V and J calls here. This table has about 400,000 distinct CDR3 sequences, less than 25% appearing once. Specified time point: persistent/refractory GD, antithyroid drugs over 5 years with positive TRAb. From PBMCs, RNA was extracted and then used to make the TCR library. Graves' disease diagnosis relied on American Thyroid Association guidelines. As to this clonotype: Its antigen is not known.

The CDR3 runs 14 residues. CDR1 is GTSNPN, CDR2 SVGIG, per germline (reference sequence). V trimming: 4 bases; J trimming: 4 bases; junction bases outside the gene matches: 7. This receptor was obtained from a female donor with Graves disease. The chain links TRBV30 to TRBJ2-5; the match to TRBD1 covers 9 bases. Sequencing used peripheral blood mononuclear cells (PBMCs), obtained when the disease was refractory, from a patient treated with antithyroid drugs. CDR3 protein: CAWNKQGARETQYF. The CDR3 nucleotides read TGTGCCTGGAACAAACAGGGGGCGCGAGAGACCCAGTACTTC. Complete variable domain (other parts from reference TRBV30 and TRBJ2-5): SQTIHQWPATLVQPVGSPLSLECTVEGTSNPNLYWYRQAAGRGLQLLFYSVGIGQISSEVPQNLSASRPQDRQFILSSKKLLLSDSGFYLCAWNKQGARETQYFGPGTRLLVL.